The 17 T cell receptor beta chains presented below share a single source sample, sequenced in a study of blood T cell repertoires in COVID-19. This table comes from immunoSEQ multiplex PCR, and its TCRdb copy is limited to in-frame clones, with some not included. The top ten hold more than 7% of the sample, which has roughly 39,000 clones, 80% to 90% seen once. Sequencing input: peripheral blood. Source of these receptors: a man aged 25-45 years with active or convalescent COVID-19.

The chain employs TRBV6-5 and TRBJ2-3; TRBD2 aligns across 11 bases. V was pared by 7 bases and J by 2 bases, with 5 bases of the junction left unmatched. Germline values: CDR1 MNHEY, CDR2 SVGAGI. The CDR3 covers 15 residues. CDR3 DNA sequence: TGTGCCAGCAAGACTAGCGGGGCCAACACAGATACGCAGTATTTT. It yields the protein CASKTSGANTDTQYF.

The chain combines TRBV7-9 with TRBJ2-7; 8 bases are a match to TRBD1. Germline assignment: CDR1 SEHNR and CDR2 FQNEAQ (reference sequence). The CDR3 is 16 residues long. With V trimmed by 3 bases and J by 2 bases, 9 bases remained unmatched. The CDR3 bases are TGTGCCAGCAGCTTCTACGGACAGGGACCGGCCTACGAGCAGTACTTC. As protein: CASSFYGQGPAYEQYF.

The V call is TRBV28, the J call TRBJ1-2; 7 bases are a match to TRBD1. Per germline, CDR1 MDHEN and CDR2 SYDVKM. The CDR3 is made up of 14 amino acids. V lost 2 bases and J lost 2; bases outside the gene matches: 2. CDR3: CASSLMTGNYGYTF. The CDR3 DNA follows: TGTGCCAGCAGTTTAATGACAGGGAACTATGGCTACACCTTC.

The chain uses TRBV11-1 and TRBJ2-2; unclear D gene. Germline values: CDR1 SGHAT, CDR2 FQDESV (reference sequence). Trimming shortened V by 5 bases and J by 0 bases, and 13 bases separated the two germline ends. The CDR3 spans 16 residues. The CDR3 nucleotides read TGTGCCAGCAGCCACAGAAAAGCTTCGAACACCGGGGAGCTGTTTTTT. This encodes CASSHRKASNTGELFF.

The chain combines TRBV7-3 with TRBJ2-7; 13 bases fit TRBD2. CDR3 length equals 16 residues. After removal of 5 bases from V and 3 bases from J, the junction contained 7 bases not matched to a gene. Germline V gene data show CDR1 as SGHTA and CDR2 as FQGTGA. CDR3 nucleotides: TGTGCCAGCAGCGCACTAGCGGGGGGGCCTCTCTACGAGCAGTACTTC. It translates to CASSALAGGPLYEQYF.

This clone was seen only once. The chain links TRBV29-1 to TRBJ1-2, with 7 positions matching TRBD1. CDR3 length: 14 amino acids. V dropped 1 base and J dropped 4; count of bases not matched to a gene: 6. The germline CDR1 and CDR2 sequences are SQVTM and ANQGSEA. The CDR3 loop is CSVEGTGVGYGYTF. The CDR3 nucleotides are TGCAGCGTTGAAGGTACAGGGGTGGGCTATGGCTACACCTTC.

The chain employs TRBV30 and TRBJ1-1, with 7 bases lining up with TRBD1. Germline CDR1 reads GTSNPN; CDR2 reads SVGIG (reference sequence). Unmatched junction bases numbered 4, after V lost 2 bases and J lost 1 base. This CDR3 has 14 amino acids. The CDR3 DNA follows: TGTGCCTGGAGTACAGGGGCTAAGAACACTGAAGCTTTCTTT. It is translated as CAWSTGAKNTEAFF. Together with reference TRBV30 and TRBJ1-1, the CDR3 gives the full variable domain: SQTIHQWPATLVQPVGSPLSLECTVEGTSNPNLYWYRQAAGRGLQLLFYSVGIGQISSEVPQNLSASRPQDRQFILSSKKLLLSDSGFYLCAWSTGAKNTEAFFGQGTRLTVV.

The V call is TRBV7-8, the J call TRBJ2-3; TRBD2 aligns across 8 bases. J was trimmed by 2 bases and V by 4 bases; bases with no gene match: 8. Germline CDR1 SGHVS, CDR2 FQNEAQ. The CDR3 is 16 amino acids. CDR3: CASSWPGGGSTDTQYF. Written as DNA, the CDR3 is TGTGCCAGCAGCTGGCCCGGGGGGGGATCCACAGATACGCAGTATTTT. Together with reference TRBV7-8 and TRBJ2-3, the CDR3 gives the full variable domain: GAGVSQSPRYKVAKRGQDVALRCDPISGHVSLFWYQQALGQGPEFLTYFQNEAQLDKSGLPSDRFFAERPEGSVSTLKIQRTQQEDSAVYLCASSWPGGGSTDTQYFGPGTRLTVL.

The chain joins TRBV7-3 to TRBJ2-2; TRBD1 matches 7 bases. V was pared by 1 base and J by 7 bases, with 6 bases of the junction left unmatched. From germline, CDR1 is SGHTA and CDR2 FQGTGA. CDR3 length: 15 amino acids. This CDR3 reads CASSLKGGKNGELFF. The CDR3 DNA reads TGTGCCAGCAGCTTAAAAGGGGGCAAGAACGGGGAGCTGTTTTTT.

The V gene is TRBV27, the J gene TRBJ1-6; D is uncertain. V was cut by 3 bases and J by 4 bases, with 10 bases left in between. Germline V gene sequence: CDR1 MNHEY, CDR2 SMNVEV (reference sequence). The CDR3 contains 15 residues. The CDR3 sequence is CASSFEGLYNSPLHF. CDR3 sequence (DNA): TGTGCCAGCAGTTTCGAGGGTCTATATAATTCACCCCTCCACTTT.

The V call is TRBV4-2, the J call TRBJ2-1; 10 bases line up with TRBD2. Germline-derived CDR1 and CDR2 are LGHNA and YNFKEQ. The V segment lost 3 bases and the J segment 4 bases; nucleotides outside the gene matches: 6. This CDR3 comprises 16 residues. This CDR3 is CASSQPTSGIYNEQFF. DNA of the CDR3: TGTGCCAGCAGCCAGCCTACTAGCGGGATTTACAATGAGCAGTTCTTC.

This rearrangement joins TRBV7-2 to TRBJ1-1; a possible D gene is TRBD1 (6 bases). The length of the CDR3 is 14 residues. The V end was cut by 5 bases, the J end by 4 bases, with 14 bases between. Germline lookup yields CDR1 SGHTA and CDR2 FQGNSA. CDR3 residues: CASSPPGQLTEAFF. Here the CDR3 DNA reads TGTGCCAGCAGCCCTCCGGGACAACTCACTGAAGCTTTCTTT.

This clone was counted a single time. The CDR3 nucleotides are TGTGCCAGCAGTGCGCGGAGCGGGGGGGGCCATGAGCAGTTCTTC. Protein product: CASSARSGGGHEQFF. The chain links TRBV9 to TRBJ2-1, with 10 bases fitting TRBD2. Germline CDR1 SGDLS, CDR2 YYNGEE. V trimming: 5 bases; J trimming: 8 bases; junction bases outside the gene matches: 10. The CDR3 extends over 15 amino acids.

This chain connects TRBV5-1 to TRBJ1-2, with D maybe TRBD1 (6 bases). The germline V gene has CDR1 SGHRS and CDR2 YFSETQ. The V and J ends lost 0 bases and 0 bases respectively, with 6 bases between them. The CDR3 has 14 residues. Written as DNA, the CDR3 is TGCGCCAGCAGCTTGGAGGGGGCTAACTATGGCTACACCTTC. Translating gives CASSLEGANYGYTF.

The chain is built from TRBV4-1 and TRBJ1-1; the D gene is possibly TRBD1 (5 bases). CDR3 length: 18 residues. Germline lookup yields CDR1 MGHRA and CDR2 YSYEKL. V was pared by 2 bases and J by 1 base, with 20 bases between. As DNA, the CDR3 is TGCGCCAGCAGCCAACTTACCAAGGAATTGACAGCGAACACTGAAGCTTTCTTT. Translated, it gives CASSQLTKELTANTEAFF.

The rearrangement joins TRBV14 to TRBJ1-2; D is ambiguous. CDR1 is SGHDN and CDR2 is FVKESK in the germline V gene. V was cut by 5 bases and J by 6 bases, with 10 bases left in between. The CDR3 has 12 amino acids. This CDR3 is CASSSGYDGYTF. Written as DNA, the CDR3 is TGTGCCAGCAGCTCGGGTTACGATGGCTACACCTTC.

The DNA of the CDR3 is TGTGCCAGCTGGGGCGGTGAAGCTTTCTTT. Translating gives CASWGGEAFF. The chain employs TRBV18 and TRBJ1-1; TRBD1 is a possible D gene (5 bases). Germline V lookup: CDR1 KGHSH, CDR2 LQKENI. V was shortened by 7 bases and J by 7 bases, with 7 bases between the two germline ends. The CDR3 runs to 10 residues.